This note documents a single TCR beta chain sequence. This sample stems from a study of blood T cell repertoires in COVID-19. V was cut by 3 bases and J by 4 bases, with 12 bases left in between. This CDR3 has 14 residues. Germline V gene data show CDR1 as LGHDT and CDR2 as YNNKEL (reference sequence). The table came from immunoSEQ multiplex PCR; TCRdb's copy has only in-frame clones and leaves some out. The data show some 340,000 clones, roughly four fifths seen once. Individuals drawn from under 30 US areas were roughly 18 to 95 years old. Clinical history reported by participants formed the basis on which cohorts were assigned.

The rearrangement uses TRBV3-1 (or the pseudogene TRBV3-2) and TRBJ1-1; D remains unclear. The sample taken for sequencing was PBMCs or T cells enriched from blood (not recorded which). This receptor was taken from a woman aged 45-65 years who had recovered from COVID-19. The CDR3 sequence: CASSHSRGTTEAFF. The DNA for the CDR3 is TGTGCCAGCAGCCATTCTCGAGGAACCACTGAAGCTTTCTTT.